Listed here are 26 T cell receptor beta chains from one sample, sequenced in a study of T cell changes during pregnancy in multiple sclerosis. Only in-frame clones appear in the TCRdb table, and some are missing; sequencing was by immunoSEQ multiplex PCR. Here the sample spans over 50,000 clones, 92% being singletons. Sample: CD4+ T cells from peripheral blood mononuclear cells, taken after pregnancy. Receptor source: a female donor with multiple sclerosis, enrolled in a pregnancy study.

The rearrangement joins TRBV4-3 to TRBJ2-1; 12 positions agree with TRBD2. Germline V gene data show CDR1 as LGHNA and CDR2 as YSLEER. This CDR3 is 16 amino acids long. Trimming took 4 bases from V and 0 from J; bases not matched to a gene: 1. The CDR3 nucleotides are TGCGCCAGCAGCCTGACTAGCGGGAGCTCCTACAATGAGCAGTTCTTC. This encodes CASSLTSGSSYNEQFF.

V and J are TRBV5-1 and TRBJ2-7; the D gene is possibly TRBD1 (5 bases). The germline gives CDR1 SGHRS, CDR2 YFSETQ. Trimming cost V 0 bases and J 5 bases, with 15 bases left between them. The CDR3 sequence is 15 residues long. CDR3 loop: CASSLAAGNRHEQYF. The CDR3, as DNA: TGCGCCAGCAGCTTGGCTGCAGGGAATAGGCACGAGCAGTACTTC.

The chain couples TRBV6-5 to TRBJ1-2; 7 bases are shared with TRBD1. Per germline, CDR1 MNHEY and CDR2 SVGAGI. Germline trimming cut 0 bases from V and 2 bases from J; bases unmatched to any gene: 3. The CDR3 has 15 amino acids. The chain's CDR3 is CASSYSTGTNYGYTF. DNA of the CDR3: TGTGCCAGCAGTTACTCGACAGGGACCAACTATGGCTACACCTTC.

The chain joins TRBV9 to TRBJ2-3; 7 nucleotides match TRBD2. The V segment lost 4 bases and the J segment 1 base; nucleotides outside the gene matches: 9. Germline assignment: CDR1 SGDLS and CDR2 YYNGEE. This CDR3 has 16 residues. The CDR3 nucleotides are TGTGCCAGCAGCCTCTCGGGGAGGGGAGGCACAGATACGCAGTATTTT. This sequence encodes CASSLSGRGGTDTQYF.

The chain joins TRBV19 to TRBJ1-1; the D is unclear. Germline loops: CDR1 LNHDA, CDR2 SQIVND (reference sequence). V dropped 8 bases and J dropped 7 bases, with 14 bases sitting between them. The CDR3 is 12 amino acids. Here the CDR3 DNA reads TGTGCCAGTCGAGGAAGGAATATTGAAGCTTTCTTT. It is translated as CASRGRNIEAFF.

This clone showed up just a few times. The chain employs TRBV4-3 and TRBJ1-2; TRBD1 agrees at 7 bases. Germline CDR1 is LGHNA and CDR2 is YSLEER. Unmatched junction bases numbered 4, after V lost 0 bases and J lost 3 bases. The CDR3 spans 15 residues. The CDR3 DNA follows: TGCGCCAGCAGCCAAGATGGTACAGGGGACTATGGCTACACCTTC. This sequence encodes CASSQDGTGDYGYTF.

The chain recombines TRBV5-5 with TRBJ2-5; weak D call: TRBD2 (7 bases). This CDR3 has 15 amino acids. Trimming pared 4 bases from V and 4 bases from J, leaving 17 bases between. CDR1 is SGHKS, CDR2 YYEKEE, per germline (reference sequence). DNA of the CDR3: TGTGCCAGCAGCAGCCTCGGGGGGCAGTTAGAGACCCAGTACTTC. Encoded protein: CASSSLGGQLETQYF.

CDR3 sequence (DNA): TGCGCCAGCAGCTCGCAAGCAACCCTAGCGGGAGCGGGCGGGGAGCTGTTTTTT. Residues: CASSSQATLAGAGGELFF. This chain links TRBV5-1 with TRBJ2-2, with TRBD2 identical over 10 bases. The CDR3 extends over 18 amino acids. After removal of 3 bases from V and 7 bases from J, the junction contained 15 bases not matched to a gene. From germline, CDR1 is SGHRS and CDR2 YFSETQ.

The rearrangement links TRBV5-5 to TRBJ1-1, with TRBD1 matching 10 bases. The germline V gene has CDR1 SGHKS and CDR2 YYEKEE (reference sequence). The CDR3 has 17 residues. V lost 4 bases, J lost 1 base, and 10 bases stayed unmatched. The CDR3 DNA reads as TGTGCCAGCAGCCAGGGACAGGGGAGTCAGTGGAACACTGAAGCTTTCTTT. This translates into CASSQGQGSQWNTEAFF.

The CDR3 nucleotides are TGTGCCAGCAGCCGGCAGGGGGCCCGCTCCTACAATGAGCAGTTCTTC. Translated, it gives CASSRQGARSYNEQFF. V and J are TRBV7-6 and TRBJ2-1, with 8 bases identical to TRBD1. V was clipped by 5 bases and J by 0 bases; unmatched bases: 6. The CDR3 extends over 16 amino acids. Germline CDR1 and CDR2: SGHVS and FNYEAQ.

The chain combines TRBV28 with TRBJ2-7, with 7 positions matching TRBD1. CDR1 and CDR2 from the germline V gene are MDHEN and SYDVKM. The CDR3 has 16 amino acids. The V segment lost 4 bases and the J segment 0 bases; nucleotides outside the gene matches: 9. CDR3 protein: CASSYRTGTVSYEQYF. The CDR3 DNA reads as TGTGCCAGCAGTTACAGGACAGGCACCGTCTCCTACGAGCAGTACTTC.

The J gene is TRBJ2-2, the V gene TRBV7-9; no reliable D call. V lost 2 bases and J 6 bases, leaving 7 bases between the germline ends. This CDR3 comprises 13 residues. Germline lookup yields CDR1 SEHNR and CDR2 FQNEAQ (reference sequence). Written as DNA, the CDR3 is TGTGCCAGCAGCTTATCCCCAGCCGGGGAGCTGTTTTTT. This codes for CASSLSPAGELFF.

This chain connects TRBV5-4 to TRBJ2-2, with TRBD2 matching over 11 bases. Germline trimming cut 2 bases from V and 4 bases from J; bases unmatched to any gene: 1. Germline V CDR1 and CDR2: SGHNT, YYREEE (reference sequence). The CDR3 is 15 amino acids. CDR3 protein: CASSFLAGGTGELFF. DNA of the CDR3: TGTGCCAGCAGCTTCCTAGCGGGGGGCACCGGGGAGCTGTTTTTT.

This chain connects TRBV29-1 to TRBJ2-7; 8 bases align to TRBD1. Germline V gives CDR1 SQVTM, CDR2 ANQGSEA. With 4 bases clipped from V and 6 bases from J, the junction kept 8 bases outside the gene matches. The length of the CDR3 is 13 residues. The CDR3 protein is CSVGWTGTAEQYF. The CDR3 nucleotides read TGCAGCGTTGGGTGGACAGGGACTGCCGAGCAGTACTTC.

Turning to this clone: Other nucleotide sequences in the sample specify the same CDR3. This CDR3 is CASSEVGQGSTEAFF. CDR3 DNA sequence: TGTGCCAGCAGTGAAGTTGGGCAGGGGAGCACTGAAGCTTTCTTT. The chain has TRBV6-1 and TRBJ1-1; D is perhaps TRBD1 (6 bases). The CDR3 totals 15 residues. V was clipped by 1 base and J by 4 bases, with 13 bases between them. Germline-derived CDR1 and CDR2 are MNHNS and SASEGT.

V gene TRBV23-1 combines with J gene TRBJ2-7, with a weak D call TRBD1 (5 bases). TRBV23-1 is an ORF for which the function is uncertain. This CDR3 has 16 residues. Trimming took 0 bases from V and 5 from J, leaving 17 bases between them. CDR3 DNA sequence: TGCGCCAGCAGTCAATCGTATGACAGCGACTTCCACGAGCAGTACTTC. Encoded protein: CASSQSYDSDFHEQYF.

The chain uses TRBV18 and TRBJ1-5, with a tentative D call TRBD1 (5 bases). This CDR3 spans 13 amino acids. The germline gives CDR1 KGHSH, CDR2 LQKENI. The V and J ends lost 6 bases and 6 bases respectively, with 12 bases between them. The CDR3: CASSAQGGQPQHF. Written as DNA, the CDR3 is TGTGCCAGCTCCGCCCAGGGAGGTCAGCCCCAGCATTTT.

The gene calls are TRBV5-4 and TRBJ2-3; D might be TRBD1 (6 bases). This CDR3 region has 14 residues. The germline V gene has CDR1 SGHNT and CDR2 YYREEE (reference sequence). V was shortened by 9 bases and J by 2 bases, with 16 bases between the two germline ends. CDR3 nucleotide sequence: TGTGCCACCACTTTACAGGGTCCCACAGATACGCAGTATTTT. This translates into CATTLQGPTDTQYF.

V and J are TRBV6-6 and TRBJ2-7, with 9 bases that match TRBD2. The V and J ends lost 4 bases and 4 bases, in that order; junction bases with no gene match: 11. CDR1 and CDR2 from the germline V gene are MNHNY and SVGAGI (reference sequence). This CDR3 region has 16 residues. CDR3 bases: TGTGCCAGCAGTTCCTCCTCCACTAGCGGGCCTTACGAGCAGTACTTC. Protein: CASSSSSTSGPYEQYF.

This rearrangement joins TRBV18 to TRBJ1-2; the match to TRBD1 covers 9 bases. Germline CDR1 is KGHSH and CDR2 is LQKENI. V shed 3 bases, J shed 4 bases, and the junction held 9 bases outside the gene matches. This CDR3 has 16 amino acids. The CDR3 loop is CASSPVISGQGYGYTF. The CDR3 DNA is TGTGCCAGCTCACCCGTAATCTCGGGACAGGGCTATGGCTACACCTTC. Drawing the rest from reference TRBV18 and TRBJ1-2, the complete variable domain is NAGVMQNPRHLVRRRGQEARLRCSPMKGHSHVYWYRQLPEEGLKFMVYLQKENIIDESGMPKERFSAEFPKEGPSILRIQQVVRGDSAAYFCASSPVISGQGYGYTFGSGTRLTVV.

The chain links TRBV28 to TRBJ2-4; 11 positions match TRBD2. V lost 2 bases, J lost 8 bases, and 11 bases stayed unmatched. The CDR3 totals 17 residues. CDR1 MDHEN and CDR2 SYDVKM come from the germline V gene. The CDR3 bases are TGTGCCAGCAGTTTACGTGTTAGCGGGAGGGCCATGGACATTCAGTACTTC. This gives the protein CASSLRVSGRAMDIQYF.

The chain employs TRBV28 and TRBJ1-3; the D is unclear. The CDR3 totals 12 residues. Germline V gene data show CDR1 as MDHEN and CDR2 as SYDVKM. The germline V and J ends were trimmed by 7 bases and 0 bases, with 4 bases remaining between them. The CDR3 DNA sequence: TGTGCCAGCACAGTCTCTGGAAACACCATATATTTT. It codes for CASTVSGNTIYF. The entire variable domain, with the rest obtained from reference TRBV28 and TRBJ1-3, is as follows: DVKVTQSSRYLVKRTGEKVFLECVQDMDHENMFWYRQDPGLGLRLIYFSYDVKMKEKGDIPEGYSVSREKKERFSLILESASTNQTSMYLCASTVSGNTIYFGEGSWLTVV.

This clone was detected only once. This chain connects TRBV5-8 to TRBJ2-4, with D tentatively TRBD1 (6 bases). This CDR3 spans 14 amino acids. Germline V gene lookup returns CDR1 SGHTS and CDR2 YDEGEE. V was pared by 0 bases and J by 8 bases, with 12 bases between. The CDR3 sequence is CASSLGDRRDIQYF. The CDR3 DNA is TGTGCCAGCAGCTTGGGTGACAGGCGGGACATTCAGTACTTC.

The chain uses TRBV6-6 and TRBJ2-1; 11 nucleotides match TRBD2. The CDR3 loop spans 14 amino acids. The J segment lost 7 bases and the V segment lost 6 bases, leaving 5 bases of the junction unmatched. Germline assignment: CDR1 MNHNY and CDR2 SVGAGI (reference sequence). DNA of the CDR3: TGTGCCAGCAGAGGCACTAGCGGGAGTAATGAGCAGTTCTTC. Encoded protein: CASRGTSGSNEQFF.

The chain employs TRBV18 and TRBJ2-1; 8 nucleotides align to TRBD2. Looked up from germline, CDR1 is KGHSH and CDR2 is LQKENI. The J segment lost 7 bases and the V segment lost 0 bases, leaving 2 bases of the junction unmatched. The CDR3 sequence is 14 residues long. CDR3 bases: TGTGCCAGCTCACCACCTAGCGGGAAGAATGAGCAGTTCTTC. Protein product: CASSPPSGKNEQFF. Full variable domain (missing parts from reference TRBV18 and TRBJ2-1): NAGVMQNPRHLVRRRGQEARLRCSPMKGHSHVYWYRQLPEEGLKFMVYLQKENIIDESGMPKERFSAEFPKEGPSILRIQQVVRGDSAAYFCASSPPSGKNEQFFGPGTRLTVL.

This rearrangement joins TRBV4-3 to TRBJ1-1, with D possibly matching TRBD1 (6 bases). V lost 0 bases and J 4 bases, leaving 12 bases between the germline ends. CDR3 size: 15 residues. CDR1 is LGHNA and CDR2 is YSLEER in the germline V gene. CDR3 protein: CASSQEGGIGTEAFF. CDR3 in DNA: TGCGCCAGCAGCCAAGAAGGGGGTATCGGCACTGAAGCTTTCTTT.